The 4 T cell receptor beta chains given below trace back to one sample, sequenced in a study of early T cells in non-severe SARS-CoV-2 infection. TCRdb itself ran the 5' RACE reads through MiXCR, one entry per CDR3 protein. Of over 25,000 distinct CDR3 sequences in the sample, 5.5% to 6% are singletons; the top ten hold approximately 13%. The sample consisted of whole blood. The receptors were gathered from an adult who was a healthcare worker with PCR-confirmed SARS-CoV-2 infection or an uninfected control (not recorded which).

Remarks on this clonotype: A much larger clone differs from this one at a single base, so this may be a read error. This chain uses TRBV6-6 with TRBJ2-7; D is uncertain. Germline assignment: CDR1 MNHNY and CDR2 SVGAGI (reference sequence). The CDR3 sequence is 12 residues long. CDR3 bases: TGTGCCGGCAGCGCGCTTAGTTTGGAGCAGTACTTC. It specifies CAGSALSLEQYF.

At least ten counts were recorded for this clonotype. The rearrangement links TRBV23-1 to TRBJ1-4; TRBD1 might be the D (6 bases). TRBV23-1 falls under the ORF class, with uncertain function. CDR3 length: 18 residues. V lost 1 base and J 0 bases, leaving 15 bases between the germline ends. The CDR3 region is CASSQFGRGHATNEKLFF. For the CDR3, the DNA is TGCGCCAGCAGTCAATTTGGGCGGGGACATGCAACTAATGAAAAACTGTTTTTT.

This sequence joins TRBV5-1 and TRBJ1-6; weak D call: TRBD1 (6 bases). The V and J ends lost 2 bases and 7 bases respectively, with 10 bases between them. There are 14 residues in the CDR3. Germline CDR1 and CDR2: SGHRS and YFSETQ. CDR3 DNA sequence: TGCGCCAGCAGCTTCGGGACAAAGAATTCACCCCTCCACTTT. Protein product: CASSFGTKNSPLHF.

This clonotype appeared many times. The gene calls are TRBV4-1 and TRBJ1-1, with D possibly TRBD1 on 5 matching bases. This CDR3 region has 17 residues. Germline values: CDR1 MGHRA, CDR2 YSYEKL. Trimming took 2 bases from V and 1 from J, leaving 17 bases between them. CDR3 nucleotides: TGCGCCAGCAGCCAAAGGGTCCAGGGTGGGGCGAACACTGAAGCTTTCTTT. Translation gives CASSQRVQGGANTEAFF.